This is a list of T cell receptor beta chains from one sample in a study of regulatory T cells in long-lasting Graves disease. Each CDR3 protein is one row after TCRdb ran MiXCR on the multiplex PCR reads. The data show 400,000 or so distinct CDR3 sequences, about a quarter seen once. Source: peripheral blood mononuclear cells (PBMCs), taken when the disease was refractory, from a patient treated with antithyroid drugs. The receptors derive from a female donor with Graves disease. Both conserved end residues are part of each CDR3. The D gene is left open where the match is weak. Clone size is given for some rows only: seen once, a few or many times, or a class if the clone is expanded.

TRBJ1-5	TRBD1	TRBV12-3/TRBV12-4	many	TGTGCCAGCAGTGAGACAGGGGGAGGCAATCAGCCCCAGCATTTT	CASSETGGGNQPQHF
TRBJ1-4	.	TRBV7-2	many	TGTGCCAGCAGAGGTATGAAGGTTCGGGAAAAACTGTTTTTT	CASRGMKVREKLFF
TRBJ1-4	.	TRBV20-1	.	TGCAGTGCTAGAAGGACAGCCCGAGGAAAACTGTTTTTT	CSARRTARGKLFF
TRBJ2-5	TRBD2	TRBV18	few	TGTGCCAGCTCACCTAGGAGCGGGACCTATGAGACCCAGTACTTC	CASSPRSGTYETQYF
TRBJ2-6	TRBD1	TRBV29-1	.	TGCAGCGTTGCCGGGACAGGGACTGGGGCCAACGTCCTGACTTTC	CSVAGTGTGANVLTF
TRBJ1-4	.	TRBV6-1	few	TGTGCCAGCATAAGGACAGTCTTGGGCGAAAAACTGTTTTTT	CASIRTVLGEKLFF
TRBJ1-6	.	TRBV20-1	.	TGCAGTGCTATACAGAGCTCCTATAATTCACCCCTCCACTTT	CSAIQSSYNSPLHF
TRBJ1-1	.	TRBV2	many	TGTGCCAGCAGTGACTCGGGCGTGAACACTGAAGCTTTCTTT	CASSDSGVNTEAFF
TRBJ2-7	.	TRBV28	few	TGTGCCAGCGTGGGGCCAGGATACTACGAGCAGTACTTC	CASVGPGYYEQYF
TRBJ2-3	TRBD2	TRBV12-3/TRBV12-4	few	TGTGCCAGCAGTCGGACTAGCGGGAGCCCGACAGATACGCAGTATTTT	CASSRTSGSPTDTQYF
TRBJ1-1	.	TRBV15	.	TGTGCCACCGCCCCCCCGGCGGACACTGAAGCTTTCTTT	CATAPPADTEAFF
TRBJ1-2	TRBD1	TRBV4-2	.	TGTGCCAGCAGCCAAGATGGGGGACAGGGGGAAGCTGGCTACGCCTTC	CASSQDGGQGEAGYAF
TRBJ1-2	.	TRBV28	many	TGTGCCAGCAGTCGACGTACTAGCTATGGCTACACCTTC	CASSRRTSYGYTF
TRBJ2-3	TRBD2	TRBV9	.	TGTGCCAGCAGCGTAGCTCCCCCGGGACTAGCGGGAGGAGGGTCCTCCACAGATACGCAGTATTTT	CASSVAPPGLAGGGSSTDTQYF
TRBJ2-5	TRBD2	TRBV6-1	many	TGTGCCAGCAGTGGACTAGCGGGAGGGCAAGAGACCCAGTACTTC	CASSGLAGGQETQYF
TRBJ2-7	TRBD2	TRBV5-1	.	TGCGCCAGCAGCTTGGGGGCTAGCGGAAACTACGAGCAGTACTTC	CASSLGASGNYEQYF
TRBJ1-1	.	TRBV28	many	TGTGCCAGCAAAGCGCCGACAAGACAAGCTTTCTTT	CASKAPTRQAFF
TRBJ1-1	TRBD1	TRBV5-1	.	TGCGCCAGCAGCGGCCGACAGGGGACTTCAACTGAAGCTTTCTTT	CASSGRQGTSTEAFF
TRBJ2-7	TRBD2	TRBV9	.	TGTGCCAGCAGCGTAGCTAGCGGGGTCTACGAGCAGTACTTC	CASSVASGVYEQYF
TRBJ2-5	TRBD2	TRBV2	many	TGTGCCAGCAGGGGACTAGCGGGAGTAGGAGAGACCCAGTACTTC	CASRGLAGVGETQYF
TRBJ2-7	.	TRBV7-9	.	TGTGCCAGCAGCACAGCGGCTAACTACGAGCAGTACTTC	CASSTAANYEQYF
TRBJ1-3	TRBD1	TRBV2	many	TGTGCCAGCAGAGGACAGGTCTCTGGAAACACCATATATTTT	CASRGQVSGNTIYF
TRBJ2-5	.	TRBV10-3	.	TGTGCCATCAGAGGTAACAATTTACAAGAGACCCAGTACTTC	CAIRGNNLQETQYF
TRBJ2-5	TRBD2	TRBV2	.	TGTGCCAGCAGTAGCCGGACTAGCCTACCGAGGGAGACCCAGTACTTC	CASSSRTSLPRETQYF
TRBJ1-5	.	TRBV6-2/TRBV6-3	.	TGTGTCAGCAGTTACGCCGACAGCAATCAGCCCCAGCATTTT	CVSSYADSNQPQHF
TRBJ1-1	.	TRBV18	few	TGTGCCAGCTCACCCCTATGGTCAGGGCGGAACACTGAAGCTTTCTTT	CASSPLWSGRNTEAFF
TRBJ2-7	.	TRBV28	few	TGTGCCAGCAGCCCCCCCCGCTGGTCCGAGCAGTACTTC	CASSPPRWSEQYF
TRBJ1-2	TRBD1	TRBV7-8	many	TGTGCCAGCAGCCTCAGGGACAGGGGCTTTAAATTCGATGGCTACACCTTC	CASSLRDRGFKFDGYTF
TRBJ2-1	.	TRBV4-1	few	TGCGCCAGCAGCCAAGAAGGGCGGGACTACAATGAGCAGTTCTTC	CASSQEGRDYNEQFF
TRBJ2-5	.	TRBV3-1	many	TGTGCCAGCAGCCAAGCCTATGGTATGGAGACCCAGTACTTC	CASSQAYGMETQYF
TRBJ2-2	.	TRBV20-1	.	TGCAGTGCTAGACCCCGGCGTACCGGGGAGCTGTTTTTT	CSARPRRTGELFF
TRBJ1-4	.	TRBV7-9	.	TGTGCCAGCAGCTTTTTCAATGAAAAACTGTTTTTT	CASSFFNEKLFF
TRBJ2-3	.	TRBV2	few	TGTGCCAGCTTCGTGGGGGCTTCCACAGATACGCAGTATTTT	CASFVGASTDTQYF
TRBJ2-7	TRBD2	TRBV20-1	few	TGCAGTGCTAGACCCAGGACTAGCGGGAGTTTCAAGCAGTACTTC	CSARPRTSGSFKQYF
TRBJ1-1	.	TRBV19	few	TGTGCCAGTCACTCCCCCACTGGGGCAGGCCTCGACACTGAAGCTTTCTTT	CASHSPTGAGLDTEAFF
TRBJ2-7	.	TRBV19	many	TGTGCCAGTAGTATCTTCCGGAGAGCAGACGAGCAGTACTTC	CASSIFRRADEQYF
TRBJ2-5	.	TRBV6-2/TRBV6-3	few	TGTGCCAGCGGACTATCGGGACCCGCAGAGGCCCAAGAGACCCAGTACTTC	CASGLSGPAEAQETQYF
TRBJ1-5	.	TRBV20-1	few	TGCAGTGCTAGCAAAAATGAAGGTTTTGAGCCCCAGCATTTT	CSASKNEGFEPQHF
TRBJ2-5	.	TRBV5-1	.	TGCGCCAGCAGCCACTTTGGACAAGAGACCCAGTACTTC	CASSHFGQETQYF
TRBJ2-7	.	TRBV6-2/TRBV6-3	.	TGTGCCAGCAGTTCGGGACAACACTACGAGCAGTACTTC	CASSSGQHYEQYF
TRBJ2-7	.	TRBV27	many	TGTGCCAGCAGTTTATCCGCAGGGGTTCTTCCCTACGAGCAGTACTTC	CASSLSAGVLPYEQYF
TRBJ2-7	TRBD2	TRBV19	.	TGTGCCAGTAGTTCCAATCTAGCGGGAGTCTACGAGCAGTACTTC	CASSSNLAGVYEQYF
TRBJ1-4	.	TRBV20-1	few	TGCAGTGCTATATTGGGAAGTCAGGAAAAACTGTTTTTT	CSAILGSQEKLFF
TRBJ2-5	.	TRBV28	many	TGTGCCAGCAGTTTAACCCCCTGGGGGGAGACCCAGTACTTC	CASSLTPWGETQYF
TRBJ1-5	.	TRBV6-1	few	TGTGCCACGTCGGGGAAAGGCAATCAGCCCCAGCATTTT	CATSGKGNQPQHF
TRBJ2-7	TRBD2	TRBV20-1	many	TGCAGTGCCACCACTAGCGGAGCCCCCTACGAGCAGTACTTC	CSATTSGAPYEQYF
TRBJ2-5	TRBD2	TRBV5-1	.	TGCGCCAGCAGCTCCCCAGAGGTAGCGGGAAAAGAGACCCAGTACTTC	CASSSPEVAGKETQYF
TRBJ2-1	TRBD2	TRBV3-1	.	TGTGCCAGCAGCCAAGGCGGGAGCTCCTACAATGAGCAGTTCTTC	CASSQGGSSYNEQFF
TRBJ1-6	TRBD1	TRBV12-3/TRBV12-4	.	TGTGCCAGCAGTTTGACCGGGACAGGGGGCAGCTCCTATAATTCACCCCTCCACTTT	CASSLTGTGGSSYNSPLHF